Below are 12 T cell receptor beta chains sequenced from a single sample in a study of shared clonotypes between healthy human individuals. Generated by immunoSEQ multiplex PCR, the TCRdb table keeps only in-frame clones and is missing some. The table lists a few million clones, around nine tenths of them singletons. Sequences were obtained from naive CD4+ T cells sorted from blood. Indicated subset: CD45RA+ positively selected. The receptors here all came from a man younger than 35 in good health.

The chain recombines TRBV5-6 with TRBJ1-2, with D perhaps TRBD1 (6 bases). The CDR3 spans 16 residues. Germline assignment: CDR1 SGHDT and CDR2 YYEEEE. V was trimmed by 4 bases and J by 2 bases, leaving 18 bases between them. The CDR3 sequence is CASSLEQGSGNYGYTF. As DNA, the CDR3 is TGTGCCAGCAGCCTAGAACAGGGATCGGGGAACTATGGCTACACCTTC. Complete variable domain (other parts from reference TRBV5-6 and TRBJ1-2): DAGVTQSPTHLIKTRGQQVTLRCSPKSGHDTVSWYQQALGQGPQFIFQYYEEEERQRGNFPDRFSGHQFPNYSSELNVNALLLGDSALYLCASSLEQGSGNYGYTFGSGTRLTVV.

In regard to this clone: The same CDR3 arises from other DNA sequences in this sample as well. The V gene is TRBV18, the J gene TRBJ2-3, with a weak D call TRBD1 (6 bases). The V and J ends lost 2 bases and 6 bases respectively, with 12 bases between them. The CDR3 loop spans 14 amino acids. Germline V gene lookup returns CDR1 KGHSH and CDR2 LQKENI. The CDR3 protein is CASSPATGEDTQYF. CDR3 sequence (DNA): TGTGCCAGCTCACCAGCGACAGGTGAGGATACGCAGTATTTT.

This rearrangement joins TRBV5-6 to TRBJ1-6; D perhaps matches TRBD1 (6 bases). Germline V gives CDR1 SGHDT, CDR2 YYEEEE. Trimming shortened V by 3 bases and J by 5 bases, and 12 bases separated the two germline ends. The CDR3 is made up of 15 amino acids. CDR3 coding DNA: TGTGCCAGCAGCTCACTCAGGGGAAATAATTCACCCCTCCACTTT. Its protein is CASSSLRGNNSPLHF.

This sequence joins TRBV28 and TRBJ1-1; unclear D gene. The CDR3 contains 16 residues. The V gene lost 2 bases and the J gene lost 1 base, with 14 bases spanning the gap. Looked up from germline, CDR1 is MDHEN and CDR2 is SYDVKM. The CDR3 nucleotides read TGTGCCAGCAGTTTAGAGTATGTCGGGAGGAACACTGAAGCTTTCTTT. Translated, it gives CASSLEYVGRNTEAFF.

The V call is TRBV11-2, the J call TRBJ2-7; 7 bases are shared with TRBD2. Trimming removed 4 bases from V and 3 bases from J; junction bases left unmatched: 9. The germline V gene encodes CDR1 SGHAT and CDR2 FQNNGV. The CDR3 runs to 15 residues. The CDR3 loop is CASSSSDGRYYEQYF. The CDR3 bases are TGTGCCAGCAGCTCTTCGGACGGGAGGTACTACGAGCAGTACTTC.

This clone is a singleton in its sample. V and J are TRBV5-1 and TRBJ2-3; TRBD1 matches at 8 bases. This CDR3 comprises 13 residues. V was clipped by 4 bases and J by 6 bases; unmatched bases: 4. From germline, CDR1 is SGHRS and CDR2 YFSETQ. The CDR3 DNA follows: TGCGCCAGCAGCAGGGACAGGAGGGATACGCAGTATTTT. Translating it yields CASSRDRRDTQYF.

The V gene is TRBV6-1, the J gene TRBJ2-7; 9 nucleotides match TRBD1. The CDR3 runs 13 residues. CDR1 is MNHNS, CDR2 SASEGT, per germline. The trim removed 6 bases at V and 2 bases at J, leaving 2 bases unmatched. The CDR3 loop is CASRRTGAYEQYF. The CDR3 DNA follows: TGTGCCAGCAGAAGGACAGGGGCCTACGAGCAGTACTTC.

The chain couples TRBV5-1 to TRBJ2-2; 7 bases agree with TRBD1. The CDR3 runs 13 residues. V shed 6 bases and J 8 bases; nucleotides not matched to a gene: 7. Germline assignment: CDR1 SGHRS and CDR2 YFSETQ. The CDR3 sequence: CASNDRVSGELFF. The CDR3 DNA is TGCGCCAGCAACGACAGGGTATCGGGGGAGCTGTTTTTT. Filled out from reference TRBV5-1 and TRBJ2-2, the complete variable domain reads KAGVTQTPRYLIKTRGQQVTLSCSPISGHRSVSWYQQTPGQGLQFLFEYFSETQRNKGNFPGRFSGRQFSNSRSEMNVSTLELGDSALYLCASNDRVSGELFFGEGSRLTVL.

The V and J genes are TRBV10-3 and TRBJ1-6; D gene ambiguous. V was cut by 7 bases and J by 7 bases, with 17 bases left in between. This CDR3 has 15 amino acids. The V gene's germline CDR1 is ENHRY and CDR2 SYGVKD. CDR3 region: CAIKPTEADNSPLHF. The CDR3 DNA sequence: TGTGCCATCAAACCGACCGAAGCAGACAATTCACCCCTCCACTTT.

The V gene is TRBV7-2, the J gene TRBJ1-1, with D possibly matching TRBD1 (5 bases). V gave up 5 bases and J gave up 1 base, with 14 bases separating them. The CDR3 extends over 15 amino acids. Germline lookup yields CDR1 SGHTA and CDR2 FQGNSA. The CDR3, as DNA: TGTGCCAGCAGCCCGAGACAGTACACGAACACTGAAGCTTTCTTT. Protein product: CASSPRQYTNTEAFF.

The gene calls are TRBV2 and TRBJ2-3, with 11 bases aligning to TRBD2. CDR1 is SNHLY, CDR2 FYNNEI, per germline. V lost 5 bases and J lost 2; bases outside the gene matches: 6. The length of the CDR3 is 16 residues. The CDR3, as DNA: TGTGCCAGCAGTTTTAGCGGGGGGGCGAACACAGATACGCAGTATTTT. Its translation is CASSFSGGANTDTQYF.

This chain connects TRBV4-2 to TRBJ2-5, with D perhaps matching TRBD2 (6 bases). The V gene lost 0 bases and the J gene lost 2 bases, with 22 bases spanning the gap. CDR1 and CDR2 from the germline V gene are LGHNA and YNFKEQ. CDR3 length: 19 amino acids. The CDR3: CASSQDPRGLLGFQETQYF. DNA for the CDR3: TGTGCCAGCAGCCAAGATCCGAGGGGACTTCTGGGCTTTCAAGAGACCCAGTACTTC.